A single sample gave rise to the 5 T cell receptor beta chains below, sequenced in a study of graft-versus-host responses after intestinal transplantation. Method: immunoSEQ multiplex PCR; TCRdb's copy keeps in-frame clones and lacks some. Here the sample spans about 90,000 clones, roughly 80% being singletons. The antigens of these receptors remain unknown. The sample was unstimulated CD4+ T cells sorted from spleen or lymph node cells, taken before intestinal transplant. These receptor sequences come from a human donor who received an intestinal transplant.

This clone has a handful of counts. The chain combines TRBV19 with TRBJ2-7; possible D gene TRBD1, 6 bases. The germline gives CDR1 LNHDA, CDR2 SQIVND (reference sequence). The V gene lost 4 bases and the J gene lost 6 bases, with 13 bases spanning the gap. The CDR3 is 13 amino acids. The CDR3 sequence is CASSRGQGREQYF. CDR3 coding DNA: TGTGCCAGTAGTAGGGGTCAGGGGCGCGAGCAGTACTTC.

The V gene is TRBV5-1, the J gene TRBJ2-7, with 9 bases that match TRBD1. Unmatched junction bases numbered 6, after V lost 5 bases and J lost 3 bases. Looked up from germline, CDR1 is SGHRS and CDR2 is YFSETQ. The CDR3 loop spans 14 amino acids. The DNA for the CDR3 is TGCGCCAGCAGGGTTGGGACAGGGAACTACGAGCAGTACTTC. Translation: CASRVGTGNYEQYF.

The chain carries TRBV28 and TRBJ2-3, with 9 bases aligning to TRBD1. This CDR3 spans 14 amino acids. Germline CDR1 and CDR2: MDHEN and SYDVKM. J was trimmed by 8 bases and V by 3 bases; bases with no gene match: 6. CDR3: CASSLAGTGLTQYF. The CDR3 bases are TGTGCCAGCAGTTTGGCCGGGACAGGGCTTACGCAGTATTTT.

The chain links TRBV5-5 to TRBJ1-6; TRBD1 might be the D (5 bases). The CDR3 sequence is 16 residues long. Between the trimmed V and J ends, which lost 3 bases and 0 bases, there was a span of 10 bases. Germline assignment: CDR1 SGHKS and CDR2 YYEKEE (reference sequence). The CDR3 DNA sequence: TGTGCCAGCAGCTCGGAGGGGAGCTCCTATAATTCACCCCTCCACTTT. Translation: CASSSEGSSYNSPLHF.

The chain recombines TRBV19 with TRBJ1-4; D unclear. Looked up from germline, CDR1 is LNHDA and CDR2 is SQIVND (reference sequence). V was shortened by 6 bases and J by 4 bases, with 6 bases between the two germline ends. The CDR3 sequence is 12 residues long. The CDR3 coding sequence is TGTGCCAGTAGCCCGTATAATGAAAAACTGTTTTTT. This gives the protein CASSPYNEKLFF.